This is a list of T cell receptor beta chains from one sample in a study of cytomegalovirus exposure and HLA in healthy donors. Assay used: immunoSEQ multiplex PCR; TCRdb lists only in-frame clones, some missing. The table records approximately 140,000 clones, around 72% of them present only once. Sequencing was carried out using PBMCs. The receptors were sampled from a middle-aged woman in good health and CMV-seronegative. The CDR3 runs from the conserved cysteine through the conserved F or W. The order of the fields is J gene, V gene, D gene, CDR3 length, clone size, CDR3 protein. D genes are given only for firm matches. Clone size is given for some rows only: seen once, a few or many times, or a class if the clone is expanded.

>TRBJ2-1|TRBV4-2|.|15|.
CASSQDSQNHNEQFF
>TRBJ2-1|TRBV11-2|TRBD2|15|.
CASSLGTSFYNEQFF
>TRBJ1-3|TRBV30|.|16|.
CAWSVRIDNSGNTIYF
>TRBJ1-2|TRBV6-4|.|16|.
CASSEGGARAVSGYTF
>TRBJ1-2|TRBV19|TRBD1|17|.
CASSTTRTGTGFYGYTF
>TRBJ2-1|TRBV7-9|.|15|.
CASSLVSSGTNEQFF
>TRBJ2-1|TRBV28|.|14|.
CASSSGGIWNEQFF
>TRBJ2-7|TRBV7-6|.|14|.
CASSLAGADYEQYF
>TRBJ2-1|TRBV19|.|13|few
CASSSGLADEQFF
>TRBJ1-2|TRBV7-6|TRBD1|13|.
CASSFAGGWGYTF
>TRBJ2-7|TRBV18|TRBD1|13|few
CASKGTGEHEQYF
>TRBJ2-7|TRBV9|.|15|few
CASSVGEATNYEQYF
>TRBJ1-5|TRBV5-1|.|17|.
CASSLAPIGGGNQPQHF
>TRBJ2-1|TRBV4-2|.|13|.
CASSQLGVNEQFF
>TRBJ1-6|TRBV7-6|TRBD1|18|.
CASSLDRGLGSYNSPLHF
>TRBJ2-1|TRBV7-3|.|14|few
CASSLNGGFNEQFF
>TRBJ2-7|TRBV10-3|TRBD2|15|.
CAISRGTSGTYEQYF
>TRBJ2-5|TRBV6-1|TRBD2|13|.
CASRASGVETQYF
>TRBJ2-7|TRBV14|.|13|few
CASSQVLYFEQYF
>TRBJ1-2|TRBV19|TRBD1|14|.
CATRQGAPGHGYTF
>TRBJ2-5|TRBV11-2|.|14|.
CASSLKTLEETQYF
>TRBJ1-6|TRBV27|.|13|few
CASSARNYSPLHF
>TRBJ2-7|TRBV7-8|TRBD2|13|.
CASSLSNGGEQYF
>TRBJ1-1|TRBV27|.|13|.
CASGEGMNTEAFF
>TRBJ1-3|TRBV18|.|13|few
CASSHGRENTIYF
>TRBJ1-6|TRBV7-3|.|14|.
CASSLSSYNSPLHF
>TRBJ1-2|TRBV2|.|13|.
CARSNGRGYGYTF
>TRBJ1-2|TRBV7-4|.|13|.
CASGRGPIYGYTF
>TRBJ2-2|TRBV5-8|.|14|.
CASSSIPNTGELFF
>TRBJ2-3|TRBV6-5|.|13|once
CASGGPFSDTQYF
>TRBJ2-1|TRBV11-2|.|16|.
CASSLALASSYNEQFF
>TRBJ2-5|TRBV5-1|TRBD2|14|.
CASSLLWGGETQYF
>TRBJ1-1|TRBV6-1|TRBD1|12|.
CASRQGEGRTFF